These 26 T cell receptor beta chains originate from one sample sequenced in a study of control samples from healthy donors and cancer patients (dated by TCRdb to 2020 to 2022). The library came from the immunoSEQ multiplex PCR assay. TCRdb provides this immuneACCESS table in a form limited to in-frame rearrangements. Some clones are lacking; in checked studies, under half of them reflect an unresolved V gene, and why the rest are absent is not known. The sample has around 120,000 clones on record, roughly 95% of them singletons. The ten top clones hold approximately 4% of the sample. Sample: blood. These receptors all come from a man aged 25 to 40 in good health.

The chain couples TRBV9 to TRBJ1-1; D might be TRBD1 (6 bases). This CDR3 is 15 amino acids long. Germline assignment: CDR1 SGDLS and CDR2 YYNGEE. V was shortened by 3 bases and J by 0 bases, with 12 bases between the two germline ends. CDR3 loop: CASSAGGTLNTEAFF. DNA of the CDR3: TGTGCCAGCAGCGCGGGCGGGACATTGAACACTGAAGCTTTCTTT.

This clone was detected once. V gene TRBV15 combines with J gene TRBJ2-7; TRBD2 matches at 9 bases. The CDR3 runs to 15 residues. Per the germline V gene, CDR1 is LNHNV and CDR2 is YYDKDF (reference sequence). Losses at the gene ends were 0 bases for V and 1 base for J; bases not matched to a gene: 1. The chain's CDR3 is CATSRDAGGSYEQYF. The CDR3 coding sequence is TGTGCCACCAGCAGAGATGCGGGGGGGTCCTACGAGCAGTACTTC.

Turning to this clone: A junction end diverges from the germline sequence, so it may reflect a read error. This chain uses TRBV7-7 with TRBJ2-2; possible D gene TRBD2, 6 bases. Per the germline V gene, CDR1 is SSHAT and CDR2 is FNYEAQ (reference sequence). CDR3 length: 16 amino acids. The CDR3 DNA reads TGTGCTAGCAGCGGAAGGTGGGGGGCGAACACCGGGGAGCTGTTTTTT. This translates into CASSGRWGANTGELFF.

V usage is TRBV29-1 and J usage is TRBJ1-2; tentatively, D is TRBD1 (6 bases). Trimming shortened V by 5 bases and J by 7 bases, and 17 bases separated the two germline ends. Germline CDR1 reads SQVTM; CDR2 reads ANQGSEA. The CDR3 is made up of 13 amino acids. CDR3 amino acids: CSVRSPGAFGYTF. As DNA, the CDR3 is TGCAGCGTTCGGAGTCCGGGGGCTTTTGGCTACACCTTC.

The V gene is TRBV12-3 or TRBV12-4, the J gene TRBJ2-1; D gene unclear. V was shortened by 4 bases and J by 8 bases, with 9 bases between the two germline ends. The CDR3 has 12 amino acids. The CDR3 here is CASSSSSYEQFF. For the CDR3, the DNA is TGTGCCAGCAGTTCGTCGTCCTATGAGCAGTTCTTC.

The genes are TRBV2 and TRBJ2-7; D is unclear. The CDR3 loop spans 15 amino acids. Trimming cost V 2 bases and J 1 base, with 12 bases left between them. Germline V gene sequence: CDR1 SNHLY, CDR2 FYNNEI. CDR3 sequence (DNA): TGTGCCAGCAGTGAATCATCAATGCTTTCCTACGAGCAGTACTTC. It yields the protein CASSESSMLSYEQYF.

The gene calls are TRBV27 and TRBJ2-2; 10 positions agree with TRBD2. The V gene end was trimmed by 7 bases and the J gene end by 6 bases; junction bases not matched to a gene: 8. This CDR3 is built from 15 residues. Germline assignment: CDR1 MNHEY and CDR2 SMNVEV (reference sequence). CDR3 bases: TGTGCCAGCACTACCAAAAGCGGGGGGGCCGGGGAGCTGTTTTTT. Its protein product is CASTTKSGGAGELFF.

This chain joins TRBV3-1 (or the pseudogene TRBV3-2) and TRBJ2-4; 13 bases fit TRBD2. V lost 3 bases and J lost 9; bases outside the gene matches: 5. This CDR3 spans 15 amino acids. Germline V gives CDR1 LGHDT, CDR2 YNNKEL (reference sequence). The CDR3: CASSHTSGGAPIQYF. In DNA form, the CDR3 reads TGTGCCAGCAGCCACACTAGCGGGGGGGCCCCCATTCAGTACTTC.

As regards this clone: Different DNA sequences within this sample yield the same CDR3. The CDR3: CASSGQGAYEQYF. CDR3 DNA sequence: TGTGCCAGCAGCGGACAGGGGGCGTACGAGCAGTACTTC. The chain couples TRBV9 to TRBJ2-7; TRBD1 agrees at 10 bases. The CDR3 consists of 13 residues. CDR1 SGDLS and CDR2 YYNGEE come from the germline V gene. After removal of 3 bases from V and 4 bases from J, the junction contained 1 base not matched to a gene.

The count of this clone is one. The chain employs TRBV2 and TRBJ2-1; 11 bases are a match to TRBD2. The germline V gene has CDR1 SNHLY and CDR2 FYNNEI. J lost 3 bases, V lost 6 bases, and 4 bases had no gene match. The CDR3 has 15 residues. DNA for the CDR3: TGTGCCAGCAGAGCTAGCGGGGGGCGCTACAATGAGCAGTTCTTC. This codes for CASRASGGRYNEQFF.

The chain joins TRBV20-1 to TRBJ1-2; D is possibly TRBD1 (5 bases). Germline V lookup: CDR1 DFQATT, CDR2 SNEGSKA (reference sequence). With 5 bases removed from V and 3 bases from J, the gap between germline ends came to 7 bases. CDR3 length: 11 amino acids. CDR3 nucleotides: TGCAGTGCTGGACATGACTATGGCTACACCTTC. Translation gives CSAGHDYGYTF.

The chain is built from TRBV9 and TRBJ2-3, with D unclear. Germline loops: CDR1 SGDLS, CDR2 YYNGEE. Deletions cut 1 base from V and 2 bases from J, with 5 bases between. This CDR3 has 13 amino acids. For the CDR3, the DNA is TGTGCCAGCAGCGTAATGACCACAGATACGCAGTATTTT. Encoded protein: CASSVMTTDTQYF. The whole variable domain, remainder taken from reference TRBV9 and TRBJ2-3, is DSGVTQTPKHLITATGQRVTLRCSPRSGDLSVYWYQQSLDQGLQFLIQYYNGEERAKGNILERFSAQQFPDLHSELNLSSLELGDSALYFCASSVMTTDTQYFGPGTRLTVL.

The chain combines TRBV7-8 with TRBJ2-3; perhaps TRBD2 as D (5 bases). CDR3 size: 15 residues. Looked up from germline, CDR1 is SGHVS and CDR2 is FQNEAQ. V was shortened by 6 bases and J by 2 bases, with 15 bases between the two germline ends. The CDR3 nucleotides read TGTGCCAGCAGTCTGACCGGGATCGACACAGATACGCAGTATTTT. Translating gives CASSLTGIDTDTQYF.

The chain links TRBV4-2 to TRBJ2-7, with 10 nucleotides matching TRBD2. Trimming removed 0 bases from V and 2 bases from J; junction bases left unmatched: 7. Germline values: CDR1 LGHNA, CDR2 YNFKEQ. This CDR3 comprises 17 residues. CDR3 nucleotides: TGTGCCAGCAGCCAAGAGGGACTAGCGTCCCTTACCTACGAGCAGTACTTC. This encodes CASSQEGLASLTYEQYF.

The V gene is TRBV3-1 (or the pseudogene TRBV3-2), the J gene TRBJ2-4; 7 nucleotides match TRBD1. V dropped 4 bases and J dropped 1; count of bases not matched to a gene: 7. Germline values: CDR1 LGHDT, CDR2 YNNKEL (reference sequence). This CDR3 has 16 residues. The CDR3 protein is CASSLRQGTAKNIQYF. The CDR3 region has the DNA TGTGCCAGCAGCCTCAGACAGGGAACGGCCAAAAACATTCAGTACTTC.

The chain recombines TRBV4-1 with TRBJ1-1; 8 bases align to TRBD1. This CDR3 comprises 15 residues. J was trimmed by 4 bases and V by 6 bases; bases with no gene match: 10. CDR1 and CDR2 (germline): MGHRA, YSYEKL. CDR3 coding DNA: TGCGCCAGCAGACAGACAGGGGTGGGGGGCACTGAAGCTTTCTTT. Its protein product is CASRQTGVGGTEAFF.

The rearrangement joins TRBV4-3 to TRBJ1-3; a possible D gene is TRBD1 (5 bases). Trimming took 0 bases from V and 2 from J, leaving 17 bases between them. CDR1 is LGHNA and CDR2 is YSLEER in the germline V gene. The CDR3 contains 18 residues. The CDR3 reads CASSQDIGPLGPGNTIYF. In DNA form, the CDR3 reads TGCGCCAGCAGCCAAGATATCGGCCCCCTGGGGCCTGGAAACACCATATATTTT.

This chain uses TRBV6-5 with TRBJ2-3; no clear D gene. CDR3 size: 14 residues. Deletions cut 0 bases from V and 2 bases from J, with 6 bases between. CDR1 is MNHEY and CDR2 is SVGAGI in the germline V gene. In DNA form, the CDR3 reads TGTGCCAGCAGTTACTCTAGAAACACAGATACGCAGTATTTT. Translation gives CASSYSRNTDTQYF.

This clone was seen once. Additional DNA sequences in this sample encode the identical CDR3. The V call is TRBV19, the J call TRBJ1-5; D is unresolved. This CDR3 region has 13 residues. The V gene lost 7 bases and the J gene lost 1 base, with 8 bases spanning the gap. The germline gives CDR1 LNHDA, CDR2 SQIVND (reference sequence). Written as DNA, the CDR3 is TGTGCCAGTACTACGGTAAGCAATCAGCCCCAGCATTTT. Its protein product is CASTTVSNQPQHF.

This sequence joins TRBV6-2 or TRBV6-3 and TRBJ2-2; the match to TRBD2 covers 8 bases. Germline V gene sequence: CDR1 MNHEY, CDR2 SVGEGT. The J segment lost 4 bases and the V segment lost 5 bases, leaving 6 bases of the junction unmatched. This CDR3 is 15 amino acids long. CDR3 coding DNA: TGTGCCAGCAGTCGGCTAGCGGGCAGCACCGGGGAGCTGTTTTTT. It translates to CASSRLAGSTGELFF.

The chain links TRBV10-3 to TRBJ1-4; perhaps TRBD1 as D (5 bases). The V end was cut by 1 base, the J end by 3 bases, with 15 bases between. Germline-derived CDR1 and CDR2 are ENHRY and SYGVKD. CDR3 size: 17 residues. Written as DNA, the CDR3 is TGTGCCATCAGTGAGTGGGGGGACCCCACTTCTAATGAAAAACTGTTTTTT. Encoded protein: CAISEWGDPTSNEKLFF.

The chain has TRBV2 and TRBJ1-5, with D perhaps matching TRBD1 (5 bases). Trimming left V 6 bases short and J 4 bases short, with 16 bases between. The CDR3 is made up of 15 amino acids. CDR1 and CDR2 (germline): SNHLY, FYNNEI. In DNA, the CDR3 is TGTGCCAGCAGGGGGGAACAGGCGGGAAATCAGCCCCAGCATTTT. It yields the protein CASRGEQAGNQPQHF. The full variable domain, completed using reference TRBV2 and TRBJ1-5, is EPEVTQTPSHQVTQMGQEVILRCVPISNHLYFYWYRQILGQKVEFLVSFYNNEISEKSEIFDDQFSVERPDGSNFTLKIRSTKLEDSAMYFCASRGEQAGNQPQHFGDGTRLSIL.

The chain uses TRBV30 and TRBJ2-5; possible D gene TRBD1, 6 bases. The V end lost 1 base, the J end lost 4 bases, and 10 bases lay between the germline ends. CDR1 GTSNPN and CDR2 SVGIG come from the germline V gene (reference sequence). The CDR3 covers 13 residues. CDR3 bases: TGTGCCTGGAGTGGGGGGCTTCGAGAGACCCAGTACTTC. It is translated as CAWSGGLRETQYF.

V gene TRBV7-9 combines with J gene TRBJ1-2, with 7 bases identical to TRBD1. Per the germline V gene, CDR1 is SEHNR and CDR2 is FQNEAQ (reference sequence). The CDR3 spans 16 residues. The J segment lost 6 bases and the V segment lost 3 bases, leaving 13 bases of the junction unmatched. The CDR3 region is CASSFSDRGLIDGYTF. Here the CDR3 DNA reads TGTGCCAGCAGCTTTTCGGATAGGGGGCTGATTGATGGCTACACCTTC.

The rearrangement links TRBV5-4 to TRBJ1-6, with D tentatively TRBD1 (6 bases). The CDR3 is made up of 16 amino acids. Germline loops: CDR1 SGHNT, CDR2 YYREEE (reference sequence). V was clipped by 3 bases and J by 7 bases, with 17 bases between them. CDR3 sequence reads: CASSSQRGQRNSPLHF. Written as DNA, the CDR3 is TGTGCCAGCAGCTCCCAGAGAGGACAGAGAAATTCACCCCTCCACTTT.

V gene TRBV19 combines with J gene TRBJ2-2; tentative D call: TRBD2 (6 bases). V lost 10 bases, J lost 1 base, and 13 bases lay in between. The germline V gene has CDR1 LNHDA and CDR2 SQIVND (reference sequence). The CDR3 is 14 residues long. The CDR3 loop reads CATSWDWNTGELFF. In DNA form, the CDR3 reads TGTGCCACTAGCTGGGACTGGAACACCGGGGAGCTGTTTTTT.